One and the same sample provided the 2 T cell receptor beta chains below, sequenced in a study of T cell responses to AZD1222 COVID-19 vaccine. Measured with immunoSEQ multiplex PCR; TCRdb has only the in-frame clones, and not every one. Of tens of thousands of clones in the sample, 84% were seen once. Here the sequenced sample was peripheral blood, taken on day 0 of AZD1222 vaccination. The receptor set was obtained from an adult in good health.

This chain connects TRBV7-2 to TRBJ1-2, with a tentative D call TRBD1 (5 bases). The germline V and J ends were trimmed by 1 base and 3 bases, with 6 bases remaining between them. The CDR3 runs 13 residues. Germline assignment: CDR1 SGHTA and CDR2 FQGNSA. CDR3 protein: CASSLGQYYGYTF. DNA for the CDR3: TGTGCCAGCAGCTTAGGACAGTACTATGGCTACACCTTC.

This clone was counted only a few times. This chain connects TRBV28 to TRBJ2-7; a weak D match, TRBD1 (5 bases). Trimming took 2 bases from V and 2 from J, leaving 10 bases between them. CDR3 length: 14 amino acids. Per germline, CDR1 MDHEN and CDR2 SYDVKM. The CDR3 loop reads CASSLVQGTYEQYF. The CDR3 region has the DNA TGTGCCAGCAGTTTAGTTCAGGGTACCTACGAGCAGTACTTC. Filled out from reference TRBV28 and TRBJ2-7, the complete variable domain reads DVKVTQSSRYLVKRTGEKVFLECVQDMDHENMFWYRQDPGLGLRLIYFSYDVKMKEKGDIPEGYSVSREKKERFSLILESASTNQTSMYLCASSLVQGTYEQYFGPGTRLTVT.